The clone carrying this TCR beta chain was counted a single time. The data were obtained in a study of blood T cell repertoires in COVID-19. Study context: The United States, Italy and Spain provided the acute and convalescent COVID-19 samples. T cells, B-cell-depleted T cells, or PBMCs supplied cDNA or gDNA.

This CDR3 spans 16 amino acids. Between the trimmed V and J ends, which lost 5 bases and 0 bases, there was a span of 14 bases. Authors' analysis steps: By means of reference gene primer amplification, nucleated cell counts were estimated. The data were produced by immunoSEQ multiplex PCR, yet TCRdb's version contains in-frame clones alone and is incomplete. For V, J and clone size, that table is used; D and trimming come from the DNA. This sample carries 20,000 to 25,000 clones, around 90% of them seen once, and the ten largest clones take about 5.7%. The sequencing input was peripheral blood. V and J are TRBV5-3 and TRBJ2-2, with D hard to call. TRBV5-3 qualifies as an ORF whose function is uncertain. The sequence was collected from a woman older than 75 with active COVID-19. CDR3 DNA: TGTGCCAGAAGAAAGCGTGCCAGAGCGAACACCGGGGAGCTGTTTTTT. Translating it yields CARRKRARANTGELFF.